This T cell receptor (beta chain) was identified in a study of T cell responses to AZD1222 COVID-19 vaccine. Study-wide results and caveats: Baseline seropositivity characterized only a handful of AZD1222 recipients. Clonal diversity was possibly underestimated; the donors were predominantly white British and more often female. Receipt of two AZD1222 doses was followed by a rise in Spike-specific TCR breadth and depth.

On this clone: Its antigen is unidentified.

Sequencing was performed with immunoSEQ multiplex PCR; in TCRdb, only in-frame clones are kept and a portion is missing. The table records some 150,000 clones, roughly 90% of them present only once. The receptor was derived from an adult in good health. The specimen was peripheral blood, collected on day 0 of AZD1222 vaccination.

CDR3 sequence reads: CAIGGAGGYEQYF. DNA of the CDR3: TGTGCCATCGGGGGAGCGGGGGGCTACGAGCAGTACTTC. This chain joins TRBV10-3 and TRBJ2-7, with 9 positions matching TRBD2. Germline loops: CDR1 ENHRY, CDR2 SYGVKD. CDR3 size: 13 residues. V gave up 8 bases and J gave up 3 bases; unmatched junction bases: 5.